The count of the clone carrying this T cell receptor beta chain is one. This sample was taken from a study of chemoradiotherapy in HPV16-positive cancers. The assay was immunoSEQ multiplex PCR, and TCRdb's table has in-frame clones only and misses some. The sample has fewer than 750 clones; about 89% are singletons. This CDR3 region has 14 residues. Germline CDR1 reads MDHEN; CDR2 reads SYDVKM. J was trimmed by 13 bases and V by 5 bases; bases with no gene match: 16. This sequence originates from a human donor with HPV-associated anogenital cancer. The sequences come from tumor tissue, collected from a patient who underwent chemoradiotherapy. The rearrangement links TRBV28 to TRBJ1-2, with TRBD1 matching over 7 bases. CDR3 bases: TGTGCCAGCAGTACCCATGGACAGGCCCTTAGAAGCACCTTC. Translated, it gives CASSTHGQALRSTF.